A selection of T cell receptor beta chains follows, all from one sample in a study of blood T cell repertoires in COVID-19. Produced via immunoSEQ multiplex PCR; TCRdb's table is partial and in-frame only. The sample carries under 250,000 clones, about 85% recorded once. The sample taken for sequencing was peripheral blood. Receptors were obtained from a man over 45 who had recovered from COVID-19. The CDR3 runs from the conserved cysteine through the conserved F or W. The D gene is left open where the match is weak. Clone size, where shown, is once, few, many, or a class for clones that have expanded.

j_call v_call d_call clone_size cdr3_aa cdr3_nt
TRBJ1-1 TRBV19 TRBD1 NA CASPPEGANSDTEAFF TGTGCCAGTCCCCCGGAGGGGGCCAACTCCGACACTGAAGCTTTCTTT
TRBJ2-5 TRBV14 NA NA CASSQTGRFVYQETQYF TGTGCCAGCAGCCAGACAGGGAGGTTCGTTTACCAAGAGACCCAGTACTTC
TRBJ2-1 TRBV27 TRBD1 NA CASSLYGTGIGEQFF TGTGCCAGCAGTTTATACGGGACAGGGATAGGTGAGCAGTTCTTC
TRBJ2-5 TRBV6-6 TRBD1 once CASRIQGAEETQYF TGTGCCAGCAGGATACAGGGGGCCGAGGAGACCCAGTACTTC
TRBJ1-4 TRBV3-1/TRBV3-2 TRBD1 NA CASTNRGYEKLFF TGTGCCAGCACCAACAGGGGCTACGAAAAACTGTTTTTT
TRBJ1-4 TRBV15 TRBD1 NA CATSHGQGNEKLFF TGTGCCACCAGCCATGGACAGGGAAATGAAAAACTGTTTTTT
TRBJ2-1 TRBV3-1/TRBV3-2 TRBD2 NA CASSRETSGSLNEQFF TGTGCCAGCAGCCGCGAGACTAGCGGGAGTCTCAATGAGCAGTTCTTC
TRBJ1-1 TRBV7-9 NA NA CASSLDQVNTEAFF TGTGCCAGCAGCTTAGATCAGGTTAACACTGAAGCTTTCTTT
TRBJ1-2 TRBV28 NA NA CASSLRKPYGYTF TGTGCCAGCAGTTTGAGAAAACCCTATGGCTACACCTTC
TRBJ2-3 TRBV3-1/TRBV3-2 TRBD2 NA CASSQAWITSGTDTQYF TGTGCCAGCAGCCAAGCGTGGATAACTAGCGGGACAGATACGCAGTATTTT
TRBJ1-5 TRBV28 TRBD1 NA CASSSISGQGRVQPQHF TGTGCCAGCAGTTCTATTTCGGGACAGGGTAGAGTTCAGCCCCAGCATTTT
TRBJ1-2 TRBV28 TRBD1 NA CASESWAGGHNYGYTF TGTGCCAGCGAGTCTTGGGCAGGGGGCCATAACTATGGCTACACCTTC
TRBJ1-4 TRBV7-9 NA NA CASSTGQHWPVFF TGTGCCAGCAGCACCGGACAGCATTGGCCTGTGTTTTTT
TRBJ1-2 TRBV10-2 NA NA CASSIQGVGGYTF TGCGCCAGCAGTATACAGGGAGTAGGTGGCTACACCTTC
TRBJ2-1 TRBV7-9 NA NA CASSLAGGSNEQFF TGTGCCAGCAGCTTAGCGGGGGGTAGCAATGAGCAGTTCTTC
TRBJ2-7 TRBV30 TRBD2 few CAWSVGAGGSYEQYF TGTGCCTGGAGTGTAGGAGCGGGAGGCTCCTACGAGCAGTACTTC
TRBJ1-5 TRBV3-1/TRBV3-2 NA NA CASSQDRAGNQPQHF TGTGCCAGCAGCCAAGATAGGGCAGGGAATCAGCCCCAGCATTTT
TRBJ2-7 TRBV28 NA NA CASRQQGKSGEQYF TGTGCCAGCAGGCAACAGGGAAAGTCCGGTGAGCAGTACTTC
TRBJ1-2 TRBV6-6 TRBD1 NA CASRGTGDDYGYTF TGTGCCAGCAGGGGGACAGGGGACGACTATGGCTACACCTTC
TRBJ1-2 TRBV28 NA NA CASVPLTGSDYGYTF TGTGCCAGCGTGCCCCTGACTGGCTCAGATTATGGCTACACCTTC
TRBJ2-3 TRBV5-6 TRBD2 NA CASSFLAVANTDTQYF TGTGCCAGCAGCTTTCTAGCGGTAGCCAACACAGATACGCAGTATTTT
TRBJ1-1 TRBV4-1 NA NA CASSSPSRKNTEAFF TGCGCCAGCAGCTCACCCTCCAGGAAGAACACTGAAGCTTTCTTT
TRBJ2-4 TRBV11-3 NA NA CASSLGGPSLFLAKNIQYF TGTGCCAGCAGCTTAGGTGGCCCCTCCCTCTTCCTAGCCAAAAACATTCAGTACTTC